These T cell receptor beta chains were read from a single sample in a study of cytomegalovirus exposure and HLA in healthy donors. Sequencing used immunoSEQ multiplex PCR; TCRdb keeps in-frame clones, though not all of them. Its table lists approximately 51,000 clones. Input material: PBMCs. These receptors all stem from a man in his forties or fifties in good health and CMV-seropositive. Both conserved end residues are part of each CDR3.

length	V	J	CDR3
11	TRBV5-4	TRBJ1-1	CASQLNTEAFF
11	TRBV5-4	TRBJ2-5	CASSSQETQYF
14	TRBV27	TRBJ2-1	CASRGLAPYNEQFF
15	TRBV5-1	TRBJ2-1	CASSGGSGGAEEQFF
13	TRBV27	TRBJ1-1	CASYYRADTEAFF
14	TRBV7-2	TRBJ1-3	CASTIPGSGNTIYF
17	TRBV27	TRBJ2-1	CASSALYTSGVANEQFF
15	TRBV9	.	CASSVAGETLYEQYF
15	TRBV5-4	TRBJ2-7	CASSRDLALTYEQYF
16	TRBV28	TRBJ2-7	CASFSSSGYHSYEQYF
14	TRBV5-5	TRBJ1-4	CASQMGATNEKLFF
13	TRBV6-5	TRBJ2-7	CASRTVLAHEQYF
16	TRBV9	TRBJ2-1	CASSVGASGKNNEQFF
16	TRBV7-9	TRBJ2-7	CASSLAQDRAVYEQYF
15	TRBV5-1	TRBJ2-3	CASSQVGLAGNSQYF
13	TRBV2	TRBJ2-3	CASSENFEGTQYF
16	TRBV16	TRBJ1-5	CASSQSSAAGDQPQHF
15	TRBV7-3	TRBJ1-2	CASSSEGTEPYGYTF
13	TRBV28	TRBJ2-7	CASHSPKSYEQYF
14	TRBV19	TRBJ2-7	CASSLGLASYEQYF
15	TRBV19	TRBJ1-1	CASRRRGGEDTEAFF
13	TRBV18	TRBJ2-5	CASSPDREETQYF
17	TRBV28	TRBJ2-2	CAISPPSGRGDTGELFF
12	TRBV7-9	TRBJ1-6	CASSEGQGPLHF
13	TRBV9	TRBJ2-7	CASSPDRGDEQYF
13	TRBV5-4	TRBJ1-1	CASSLGQATEAFF
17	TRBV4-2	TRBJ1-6	CASSQDLLQGHNSPLHF
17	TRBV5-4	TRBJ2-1	CASSLAIGGPEINEQFF
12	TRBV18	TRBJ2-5	CASSSAQETQYF
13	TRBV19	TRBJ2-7	CASSSMGGYEQYF
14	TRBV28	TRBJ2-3	CASRSGTSGRASYF
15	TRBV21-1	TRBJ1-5	CASSKALAGNQPQHF
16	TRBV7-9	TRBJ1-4	CASSSGVGVMNEKLFF
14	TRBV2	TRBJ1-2	CASSSGQVNYGYTF
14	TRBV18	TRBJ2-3	CASSPPSLSDTQYF
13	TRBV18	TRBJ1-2	CASAGTATYGYTF
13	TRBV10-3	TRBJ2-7	CAIRGQGVHEQYF
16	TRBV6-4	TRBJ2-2	CASSPRRLGNTGELFF
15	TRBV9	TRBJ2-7	CASSLRDRGPYEQYF
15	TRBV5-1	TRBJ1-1	CASSPGTGYDTEAFF